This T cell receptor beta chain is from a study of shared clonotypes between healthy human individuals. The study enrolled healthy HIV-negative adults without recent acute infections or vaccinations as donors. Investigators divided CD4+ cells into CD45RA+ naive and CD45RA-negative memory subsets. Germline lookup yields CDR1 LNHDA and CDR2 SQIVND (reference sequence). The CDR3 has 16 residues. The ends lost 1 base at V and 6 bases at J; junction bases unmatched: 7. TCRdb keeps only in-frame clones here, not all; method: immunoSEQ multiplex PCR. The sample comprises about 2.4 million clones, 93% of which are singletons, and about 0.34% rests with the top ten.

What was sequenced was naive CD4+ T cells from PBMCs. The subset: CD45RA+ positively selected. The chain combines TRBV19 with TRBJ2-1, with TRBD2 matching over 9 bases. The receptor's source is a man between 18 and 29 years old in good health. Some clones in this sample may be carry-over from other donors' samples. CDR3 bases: TGTGCCAGTAGTATAGGGGGAGCGGGAGGAATCAATGAGCAGTTCTTC. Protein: CASSIGGAGGINEQFF.